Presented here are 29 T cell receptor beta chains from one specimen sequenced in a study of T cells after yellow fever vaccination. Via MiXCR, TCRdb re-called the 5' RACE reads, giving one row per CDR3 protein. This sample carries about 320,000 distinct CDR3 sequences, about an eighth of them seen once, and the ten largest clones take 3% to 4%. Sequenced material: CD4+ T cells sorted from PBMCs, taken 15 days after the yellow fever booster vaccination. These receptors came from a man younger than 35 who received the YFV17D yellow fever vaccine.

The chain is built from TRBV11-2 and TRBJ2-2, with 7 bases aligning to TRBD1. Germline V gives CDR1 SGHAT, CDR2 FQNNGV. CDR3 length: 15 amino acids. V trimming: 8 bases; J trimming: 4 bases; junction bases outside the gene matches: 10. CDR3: CASCRTGTVTGELFF. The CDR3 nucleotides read TGTGCCAGCTGCCGAACCGGGACAGTCACCGGGGAGCTGTTTTTT.

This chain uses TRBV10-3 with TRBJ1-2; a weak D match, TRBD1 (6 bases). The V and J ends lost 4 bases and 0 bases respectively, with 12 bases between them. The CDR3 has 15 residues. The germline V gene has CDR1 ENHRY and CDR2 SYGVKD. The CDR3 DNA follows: TGTGCCATCAGTGTGGAGGGGGTTGCTAACTATGGCTACACCTTC. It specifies CAISVEGVANYGYTF.

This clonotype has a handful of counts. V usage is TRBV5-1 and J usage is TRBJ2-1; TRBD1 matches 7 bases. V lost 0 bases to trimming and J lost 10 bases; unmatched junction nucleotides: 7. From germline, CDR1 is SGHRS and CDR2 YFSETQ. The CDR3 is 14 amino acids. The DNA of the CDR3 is TGCGCCAGCAGCTTGGGACAGGGTAAAGGAGAGCAGTTCTTC. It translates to CASSLGQGKGEQFF.

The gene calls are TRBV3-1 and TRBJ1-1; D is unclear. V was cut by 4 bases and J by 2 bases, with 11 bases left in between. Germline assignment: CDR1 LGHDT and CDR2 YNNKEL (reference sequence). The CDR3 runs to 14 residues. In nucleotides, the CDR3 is TGTGCCAGCAGCCGAGAAGACACAAACACTGAAGCTTTCTTT. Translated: CASSREDTNTEAFF.

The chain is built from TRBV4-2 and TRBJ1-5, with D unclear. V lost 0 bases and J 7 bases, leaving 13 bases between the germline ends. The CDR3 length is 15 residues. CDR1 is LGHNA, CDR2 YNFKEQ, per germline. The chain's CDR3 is CASSQDNGVGQPQHF. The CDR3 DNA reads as TGTGCCAGCAGCCAAGATAACGGAGTAGGGCAGCCCCAGCATTTT.

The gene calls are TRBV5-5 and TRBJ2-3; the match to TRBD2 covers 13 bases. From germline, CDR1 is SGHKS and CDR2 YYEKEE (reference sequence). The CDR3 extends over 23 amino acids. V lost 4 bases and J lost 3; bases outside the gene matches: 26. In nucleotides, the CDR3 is TGTGCCAGCAGCCTTTCCACCCTAGGTAGGGGACTAGCGGGGACATCTTGGACAGATACGCAGTATTTT. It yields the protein CASSLSTLGRGLAGTSWTDTQYF.

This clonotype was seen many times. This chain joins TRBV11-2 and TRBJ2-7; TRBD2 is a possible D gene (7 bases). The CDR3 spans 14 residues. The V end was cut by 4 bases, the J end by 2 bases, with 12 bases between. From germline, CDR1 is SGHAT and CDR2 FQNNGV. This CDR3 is CASSSGGPTYEQYF. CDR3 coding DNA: TGTGCCAGCAGCTCCGGGGGGCCAACCTACGAGCAGTACTTC.

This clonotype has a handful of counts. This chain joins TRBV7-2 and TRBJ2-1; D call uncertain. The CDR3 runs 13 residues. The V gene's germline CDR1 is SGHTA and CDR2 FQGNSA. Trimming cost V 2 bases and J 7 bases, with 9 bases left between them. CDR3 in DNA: TGTGCCAGCAGCTTAAGGTTCCCGAATGAGCAGTTCTTC. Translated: CASSLRFPNEQFF.

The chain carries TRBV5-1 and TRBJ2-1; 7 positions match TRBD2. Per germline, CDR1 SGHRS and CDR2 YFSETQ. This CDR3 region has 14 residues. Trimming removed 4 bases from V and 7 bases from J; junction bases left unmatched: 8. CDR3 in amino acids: CASSPQSGANEQFF. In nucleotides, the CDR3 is TGCGCCAGCAGCCCTCAGAGCGGGGCTAATGAGCAGTTCTTC.

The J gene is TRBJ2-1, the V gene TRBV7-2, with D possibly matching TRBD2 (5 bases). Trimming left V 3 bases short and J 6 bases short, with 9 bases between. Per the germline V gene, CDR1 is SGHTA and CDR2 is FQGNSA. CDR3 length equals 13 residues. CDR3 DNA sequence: TGTGCCAGCAGCTTCTACGGGGTCAATGAGCAGTTCTTC. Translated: CASSFYGVNEQFF.

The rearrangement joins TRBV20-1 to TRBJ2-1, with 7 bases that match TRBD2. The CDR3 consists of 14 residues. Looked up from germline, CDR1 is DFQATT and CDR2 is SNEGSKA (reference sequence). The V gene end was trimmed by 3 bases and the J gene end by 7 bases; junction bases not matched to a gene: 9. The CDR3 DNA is TGCAGTGCTAGCTCGGCTAGCGGAGGGAATGAGCAGTTCTTC. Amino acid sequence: CSASSASGGNEQFF.

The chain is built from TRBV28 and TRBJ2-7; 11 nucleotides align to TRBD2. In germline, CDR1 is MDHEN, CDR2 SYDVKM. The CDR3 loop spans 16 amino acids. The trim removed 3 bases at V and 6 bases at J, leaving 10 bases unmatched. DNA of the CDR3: TGTGCCAGCAGTTTTTCGGCTAGCGGGGGGCTTGGCGAGCAGTACGTC. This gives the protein CASSFSASGGLGEQYV.

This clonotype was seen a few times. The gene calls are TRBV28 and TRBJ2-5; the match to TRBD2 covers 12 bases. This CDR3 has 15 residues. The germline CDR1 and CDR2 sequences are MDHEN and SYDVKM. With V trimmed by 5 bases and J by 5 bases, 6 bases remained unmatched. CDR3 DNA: TGTGCCAGCAGTGCGACTAGCGGGGGCTATGAGACCCAGTACTTC. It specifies CASSATSGGYETQYF.

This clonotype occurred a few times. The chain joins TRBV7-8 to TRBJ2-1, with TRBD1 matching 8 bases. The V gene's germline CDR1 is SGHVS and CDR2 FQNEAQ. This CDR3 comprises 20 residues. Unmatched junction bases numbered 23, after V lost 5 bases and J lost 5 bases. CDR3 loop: CASSRRTGPVPIAKNNEQFF. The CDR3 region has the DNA TGTGCCAGCAGCCGGAGGACAGGGCCTGTCCCGATCGCGAAAAACAATGAGCAGTTCTTC.

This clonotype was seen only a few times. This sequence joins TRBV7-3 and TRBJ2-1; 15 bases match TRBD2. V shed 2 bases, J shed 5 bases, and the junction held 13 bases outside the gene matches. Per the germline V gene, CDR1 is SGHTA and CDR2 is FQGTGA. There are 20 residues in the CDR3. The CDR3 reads CASSLGSIGTSGGPDNEQFF. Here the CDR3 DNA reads TGTGCCAGCAGCTTAGGTTCGATTGGGACTAGCGGGGGGCCGGACAATGAGCAGTTCTTC.

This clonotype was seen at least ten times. The CDR3 coding sequence is TGTGCCAGCAGCCCCGGTGGTGGGGAAAAGCAGTACTTC. Its protein product is CASSPGGGEKQYF. The rearrangement joins TRBV7-9 to TRBJ2-7, with no clear D. V was cut by 5 bases and J by 8 bases, with 16 bases left in between. The CDR3 spans 13 residues. Germline CDR1 SEHNR, CDR2 FQNEAQ (reference sequence). Variable domain in full (rest from reference TRBV7-9 and TRBJ2-7): DTGVSQNPRHKITKRGQNVTFRCDPISEHNRLYWYRQTLGQGPEFLTYFQNEAQLEKSRLLSDRFSAERPKGSFSTLEIQRTEQGDSAMYLCASSPGGGEKQYFGPGTRLTVT.

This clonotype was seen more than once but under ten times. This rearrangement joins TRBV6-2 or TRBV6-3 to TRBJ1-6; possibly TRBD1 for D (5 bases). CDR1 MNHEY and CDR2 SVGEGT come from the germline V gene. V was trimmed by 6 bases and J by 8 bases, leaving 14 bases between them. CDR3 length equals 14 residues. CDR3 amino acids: CASRGGNSHSPLHF. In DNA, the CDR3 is TGTGCCAGCAGGGGGGGGAACAGTCATTCACCCCTCCACTTT.

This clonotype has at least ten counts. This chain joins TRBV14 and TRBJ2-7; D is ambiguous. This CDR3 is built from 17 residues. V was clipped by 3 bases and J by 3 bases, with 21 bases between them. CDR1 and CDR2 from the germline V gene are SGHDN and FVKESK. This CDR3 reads CASSHYSCGPDVYEQYV. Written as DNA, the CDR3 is TGTGCCAGCAGCCATTATAGTTGCGGTCCTGACGTCTACGAGCAGTACGTC.

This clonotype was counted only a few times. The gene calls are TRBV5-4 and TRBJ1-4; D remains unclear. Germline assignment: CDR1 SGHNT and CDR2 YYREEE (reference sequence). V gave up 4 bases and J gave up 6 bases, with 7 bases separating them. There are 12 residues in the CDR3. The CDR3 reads CASSQSDEKLFF. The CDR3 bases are TGTGCCAGCAGCCAATCCGATGAAAAACTGTTTTTT. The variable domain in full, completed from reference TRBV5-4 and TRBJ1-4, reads ETGVTQSPTHLIKTRGQQVTLRCSSQSGHNTVSWYQQALGQGPQFIFQYYREEENGRGNFPPRFSGLQFPNYSSELNVNALELDDSALYLCASSQSDEKLFFGSGTQLSVL.

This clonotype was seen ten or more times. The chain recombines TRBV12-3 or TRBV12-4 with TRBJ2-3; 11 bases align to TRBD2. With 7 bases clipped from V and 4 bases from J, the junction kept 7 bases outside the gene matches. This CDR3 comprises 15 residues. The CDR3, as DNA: TGTGCCAGCAACCAAGGACTAGCGGGCGCAGATACGCAGTATTTT. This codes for CASNQGLAGADTQYF.

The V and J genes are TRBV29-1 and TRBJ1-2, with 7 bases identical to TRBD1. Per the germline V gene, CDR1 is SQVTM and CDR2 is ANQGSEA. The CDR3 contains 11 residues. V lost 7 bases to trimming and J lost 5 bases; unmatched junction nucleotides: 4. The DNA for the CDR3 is TGCAGCGCGGGACAGTCGTATGGCTACACCTTC. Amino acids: CSAGQSYGYTF.

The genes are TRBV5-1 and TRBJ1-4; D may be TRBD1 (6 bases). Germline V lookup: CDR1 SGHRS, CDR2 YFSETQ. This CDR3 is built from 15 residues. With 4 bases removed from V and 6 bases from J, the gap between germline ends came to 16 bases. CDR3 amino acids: CASSRDRTDDEKLFF. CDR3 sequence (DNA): TGCGCCAGCAGCCGCGATAGGACAGATGATGAAAAACTGTTTTTT.

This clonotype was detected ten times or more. The CDR3 protein is CASSLGTVAKNIQYF. In nucleotides, the CDR3 is TGCGCCAGCAGCTTAGGGACGGTAGCCAAAAACATTCAGTACTTC. This chain joins TRBV5-1 and TRBJ2-4; D is possibly TRBD1 or TRBD2 (5 bases each). This CDR3 spans 15 amino acids. Trimming took off 2 bases at V and 0 bases at J, with 9 bases between the two ends. Germline V CDR1 and CDR2: SGHRS, YFSETQ. Full variable domain (remainder filled in from reference TRBV5-1 and TRBJ2-4): KAGVTQTPRYLIKTRGQQVTLSCSPISGHRSVSWYQQTPGQGLQFLFEYFSETQRNKGNFPGRFSGRQFSNSRSEMNVSTLELGDSALYLCASSLGTVAKNIQYFGAGTRLSVL.

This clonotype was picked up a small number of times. The CDR3 DNA reads TGTGCCAGCAACCACCGAGCGGGGACTAGCACAGATACGCAGTATTTT. Amino acids: CASNHRAGTSTDTQYF. The chain recombines TRBV12-3 or TRBV12-4 with TRBJ2-3; 7 bases agree with TRBD2. This CDR3 has 16 residues. V lost 7 bases and J lost 0; bases outside the gene matches: 10.

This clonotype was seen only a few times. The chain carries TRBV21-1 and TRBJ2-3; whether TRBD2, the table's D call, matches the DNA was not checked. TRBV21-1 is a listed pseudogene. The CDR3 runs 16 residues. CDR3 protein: CASSKALMGRPDTQYF. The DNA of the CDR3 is TGTGCCAGCAGCAAAGCGCTTATGGGACGGCCGGATACGCAGTATTTT.

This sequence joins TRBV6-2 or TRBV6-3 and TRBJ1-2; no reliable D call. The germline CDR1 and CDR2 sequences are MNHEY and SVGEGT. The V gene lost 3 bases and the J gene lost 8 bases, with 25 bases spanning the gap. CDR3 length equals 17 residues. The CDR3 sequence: CASSYRRAAVPRLGYTF. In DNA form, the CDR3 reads TGTGCCAGCAGTTATCGACGGGCAGCGGTCCCGCGGTTGGGCTACACCTTC.

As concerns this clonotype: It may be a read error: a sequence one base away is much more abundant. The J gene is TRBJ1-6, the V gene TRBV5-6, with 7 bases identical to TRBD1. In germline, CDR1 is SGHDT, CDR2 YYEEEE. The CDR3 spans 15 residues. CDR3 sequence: CTSSLSNRGGSPLHF. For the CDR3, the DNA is TGTACCAGCAGCTTGAGCAATCGAGGGGGCTCACCCCTCCACTTT. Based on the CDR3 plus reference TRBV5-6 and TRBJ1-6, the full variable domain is DAGVTQSPTHLIKTRGQQVTLRCSPKSGHDTVSWYQQALGQGPQFIFQYYEEEERQRGNFPDRFSGHQFPNYSSELNVNALLLGDSALYLCTSSLSNRGGSPLHFGNGTRLTVT.

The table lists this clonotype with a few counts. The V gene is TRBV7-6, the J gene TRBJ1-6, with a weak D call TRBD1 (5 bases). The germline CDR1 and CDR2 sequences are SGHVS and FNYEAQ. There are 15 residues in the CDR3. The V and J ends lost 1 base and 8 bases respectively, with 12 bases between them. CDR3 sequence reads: CASSLGWGLDSPLHF. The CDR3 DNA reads TGTGCCAGCAGCTTAGGATGGGGGTTGGATTCACCCCTCCACTTT.

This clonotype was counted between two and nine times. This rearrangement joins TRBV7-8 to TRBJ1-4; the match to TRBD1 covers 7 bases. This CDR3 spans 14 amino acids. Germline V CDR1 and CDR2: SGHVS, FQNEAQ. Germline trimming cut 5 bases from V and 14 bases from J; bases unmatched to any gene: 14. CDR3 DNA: TGTGCCAGCAGCCGAAATTGGGAAGGGGGCGCGCTGTTTTTT. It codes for CASSRNWEGGALFF.